These T cell receptor beta chains were read from a single sample in a study of blood T cell repertoires in COVID-19. Method: immunoSEQ multiplex PCR; TCRdb's copy keeps in-frame clones and lacks some. Seen here are roughly 150,000 clones, about 81% observed once, and the top ten hold approximately 10%. Sequences were obtained from peripheral blood. All receptors come from a man between 60 and 75 years old with active or convalescent COVID-19. Each CDR3 is given with its conserved first and last residue. D genes are given only for firm matches. Clone size is not always given. Where it is, it says once, few, many or a class for expanded clones.

D,size,J,length,V,CDR3,DNA
TRBD1,-,TRBJ2-7,18,TRBV27,CASSPRRSRTGGFSEQYF,TGTGCCAGCAGTCCGCGGAGATCCCGGACAGGGGGCTTCTCCGAGCAGTACTTC
-,-,TRBJ1-3,16,TRBV20-1,CSASPGRGTSGNTIYF,TGCAGTGCAAGTCCGGGACGGGGGACTTCTGGAAACACCATATATTTT
-,-,TRBJ1-5,15,TRBV28,CASSPYGDSNQPQHF,TGTGCCAGCAGTCCGTACGGGGATAGCAATCAGCCCCAGCATTTT
TRBD2,once,TRBJ2-7,15,TRBV18,CATSEGGLGSYEQYF,TGTGCCACCTCCGAGGGGGGACTAGGTTCCTACGAGCAGTACTTC
-,-,TRBJ1-1,14,TRBV2,CARGDWTLNTEAFF,TGTGCCAGGGGTGATTGGACTTTGAACACTGAAGCTTTCTTT
TRBD1,-,TRBJ1-3,15,TRBV3-1/TRBV3-2,CASGTVLWAGNTIYF,TGTGCCAGTGGGACAGTCCTTTGGGCTGGAAACACCATATATTTT
-,-,TRBJ2-5,13,TRBV5-6,CASSLAGVETQYF,TGTGCCAGCAGCTTGGCAGGGGTGGAGACCCAGTACTTC
-,-,TRBJ1-1,14,TRBV7-9,CASSPTTVNTEAFF,TGTGCCAGCAGCCCGACGACAGTGAACACTGAAGCTTTCTTT
TRBD2,-,TRBJ2-5,18,TRBV3-1/TRBV3-2,CASSQDRDSGRAGETQYF,TGTGCCAGCAGCCAAGATCGCGATAGCGGGAGGGCCGGGGAGACCCAGTACTTC
-,-,TRBJ2-7,12,TRBV28,CASSLLSGEQYF,TGTGCCAGCAGTTTATTATCGGGGGAGCAGTACTTC
-,-,TRBJ2-7,14,TRBV5-4,CASSLGRGDSEQYF,TGTGCCAGCAGCTTAGGCAGGGGGGACTCCGAGCAGTACTTC
TRBD1,-,TRBJ1-5,16,TRBV10-1,CASRLRDRGGSQPQHF,TGCGCCAGCAGACTCCGGGACAGGGGCGGGAGTCAGCCCCAGCATTTT
-,-,TRBJ1-1,14,TRBV11-2,CASNQGLRNTEAFF,TGTGCCAGCAACCAGGGACTGCGGAACACTGAAGCTTTCTTT
TRBD1,once,TRBJ1-2,19,TRBV18,CASSPSAQSRDRGYYGYTF,TGTGCCAGCTCACCCTCGGCCCAAAGTCGGGACAGGGGATACTATGGCTACACCTTC
-,-,TRBJ2-1,15,TRBV24-1,CATSDLPPLDNEQFF,TGTGCCACCAGTGATTTGCCGCCTTTAGACAATGAGCAGTTCTTC
TRBD2,-,TRBJ2-3,16,TRBV19,CASSTGTSGPTDTQYF,TGTGCCAGTAGCACCGGGACTAGCGGGCCCACAGATACGCAGTATTTT
-,-,TRBJ1-2,13,TRBV10-1,CASSPTRFRGYTF,TGCGCCAGCAGTCCCACGCGGTTTAGGGGCTACACCTTC
TRBD1,-,TRBJ1-1,13,TRBV6-5,CASSRTGTGEAFF,TGTGCCAGCAGCAGGACAGGAACGGGTGAAGCTTTCTTT
TRBD1,few,TRBJ2-1,15,TRBV5-6,CASSSGTGSYNEQFF,TGTGCCAGCAGCTCCGGGACAGGGAGCTACAATGAGCAGTTCTTC
-,-,TRBJ1-4,14,TRBV5-1,CASSLLATNEKLFF,TGCGCCAGCAGCCTTCTCGCAACTAATGAAAAACTGTTTTTT
TRBD1,-,TRBJ1-4,15,TRBV2,CASRAGQVSGEKLFF,TGTGCCAGCAGGGCCGGACAGGTTTCGGGTGAAAAACTGTTTTTT
TRBD2,-,TRBJ2-3,19,TRBV19,CASSIPLLAGSTSADTQYF,TGTGCCAGTAGTATCCCGTTACTAGCGGGAAGTACCTCCGCAGATACGCAGTATTTT
-,-,TRBJ2-5,14,TRBV19,CASSIGDIQDYQYF,TGTGCCAGTAGTATAGGTGACATCCAAGATTACCAGTACTTC
-,-,TRBJ1-1,16,TRBV23-1,CASSQSVEERNTEAFF,TGCGCCAGCAGTCAATCGGTGGAGGAGCGAAACACTGAAGCTTTCTTT
TRBD2,-,TRBJ2-1,15,TRBV5-1,CASSLGTSGYNEQFF,TGCGCCAGCAGCTTGGGGACTAGCGGGTACAATGAGCAGTTCTTC
-,-,TRBJ2-4,16,TRBV7-9,CASSPARGRGKNIQYF,TGTGCCAGCAGCCCGGCGCGGGGAAGGGGCAAAAACATTCAGTACTTC
-,few,TRBJ1-4,15,TRBV9,CASSVQGSGFEKLFF,TGTGCCAGCAGCGTTCAAGGTTCAGGGTTTGAAAAACTGTTTTTT
TRBD1,-,TRBJ1-2,15,TRBV28,CASSPTGQGNYGYTF,TGTGCCAGCAGTCCTACGGGACAGGGAAACTATGGCTACACCTTC
TRBD2,-,TRBJ2-1,15,TRBV4-1,CASSSGLPLYNEQFF,TGCGCCAGCAGCTCGGGACTACCCCTATACAATGAGCAGTTCTTC
-,-,TRBJ2-1,15,TRBV10-3,CAISESLASSHEQFF,TGTGCCATCAGTGAGTCCTTGGCTAGCTCCCATGAGCAGTTCTTC
-,once,TRBJ1-1,15,TRBV7-9,CASSLRGVMNTEAFF,TGTGCCAGCAGCCTACGGGGGGTCATGAACACTGAAGCTTTCTTT
TRBD2,-,TRBJ2-7,16,TRBV7-9,CASSPTRGSGANEQYF,TGTGCCAGCAGCCCTACTCGGGGTAGCGGGGCGAACGAGCAGTACTTC
-,-,TRBJ2-7,12,TRBV18,CASSLVSHEQYF,TGTGCCAGCTCATTAGTTTCCCACGAGCAGTACTTC
-,-,TRBJ2-5,15,TRBV18,CASSPPNRELETQYF,TGTGCCAGCTCACCACCGAACAGGGAATTGGAGACCCAGTACTTC
-,-,TRBJ2-7,13,TRBV6-2/TRBV6-3,CASSYDRSYEQYF,TGTGCCAGCAGTTACGACAGGTCCTACGAGCAGTACTTC
-,-,TRBJ1-3,16,TRBV6-6,CASSVQGPTAGNTIYF,TGTGCCAGCAGTGTTCAGGGTCCGACGGCTGGAAACACCATATATTTT
-,-,TRBJ1-5,16,TRBV5-1,CASSPGTGTSNQPQHF,TGCGCCAGCAGCCCGGGAACCGGAACCAGCAATCAGCCCCAGCATTTT
TRBD1,-,TRBJ2-7,15,TRBV18,CASSPDRVRSHEQYF,TGTGCCAGCTCACCCGACAGGGTAAGGTCCCACGAGCAGTACTTC
TRBD1,-,TRBJ2-2,17,TRBV5-4,CASSLRSQTGGAGELFF,TGTGCCAGCAGCTTGCGGTCCCAGACAGGGGGGGCCGGGGAGCTGTTTTTT
TRBD1,-,TRBJ1-2,13,TRBV19,CASSPRQGGGYTF,TGTGCCAGTAGTCCGCGACAGGGGGGCGGCTACACCTTC
TRBD1,-,TRBJ2-7,14,TRBV14,CASASSQGDFEQYF,TGTGCCAGCGCGAGCTCCCAGGGGGATTTCGAGCAGTACTTC
-,-,TRBJ1-2,16,TRBV7-9,CASSPTPGVNDYGYTF,TGTGCCAGCAGCCCGACCCCAGGGGTAAATGACTATGGCTACACCTTC
TRBD1,-,TRBJ2-7,15,TRBV28,CASSPPGQGSHEQYF,TGTGCCAGCAGTCCTCCGGGACAGGGGTCCCACGAGCAGTACTTC
TRBD2,-,TRBJ2-5,14,TRBV2,CASSEGAGDETQYF,TGTGCCAGCAGTGAAGGGGCGGGGGATGAGACCCAGTACTTC
-,-,TRBJ1-1,13,TRBV6-6,CASSYSRDTEAFF,TGTGCCAGCAGTTACTCTCGAGACACTGAAGCTTTCTTT
TRBD1,-,TRBJ2-7,13,TRBV18,CASSPGQGNEQYF,TGTGCCAGCTCACCGGGACAGGGGAACGAGCAGTACTTC
-,-,TRBJ2-6,14,TRBV2,CASTGDSGANVLTF,TGTGCCAGCACTGGAGACTCTGGGGCCAACGTCCTGACTTTC
-,-,TRBJ2-7,13,TRBV29-1,CSVEGPGSAEQYF,TGCAGCGTTGAAGGGCCGGGTTCGGCCGAGCAGTACTTC
TRBD2,-,TRBJ2-7,13,TRBV29-1,CSFLAEPFYEQYF,TGCAGCTTTCTAGCGGAGCCTTTTTACGAGCAGTACTTC
-,-,TRBJ2-2,14,TRBV15,CATSKTGSTGELFF,TGTGCCACCAGTAAAACCGGGTCCACCGGGGAGCTGTTTTTT
-,many,TRBJ1-4,15,TRBV5-5,CASSFGGVTNEKLFF,TGTGCCAGCAGTTTTGGCGGGGTAACTAATGAAAAACTGTTTTTT
-,-,TRBJ2-7,13,TRBV6-5,CASSWGVGYEQYF,TGTGCCAGCAGTTGGGGAGTGGGCTACGAGCAGTACTTC
-,-,TRBJ1-3,17,TRBV7-2,CASSLMGQGSSGNTIYF,TGTGCCAGCAGCTTAATGGGCCAAGGGAGCTCTGGAAACACCATATATTTT
TRBD1,once,TRBJ1-6,14,TRBV10-3,CAISQQGDNSPLHF,TGTGCCATCAGTCAGCAGGGGGATAATTCACCCCTCCACTTT
TRBD2,-,TRBJ2-3,16,TRBV11-2,CASSLTAGGLADTQYF,TGTGCCAGCAGCCTTACAGCGGGGGGGCTTGCAGATACGCAGTATTTT